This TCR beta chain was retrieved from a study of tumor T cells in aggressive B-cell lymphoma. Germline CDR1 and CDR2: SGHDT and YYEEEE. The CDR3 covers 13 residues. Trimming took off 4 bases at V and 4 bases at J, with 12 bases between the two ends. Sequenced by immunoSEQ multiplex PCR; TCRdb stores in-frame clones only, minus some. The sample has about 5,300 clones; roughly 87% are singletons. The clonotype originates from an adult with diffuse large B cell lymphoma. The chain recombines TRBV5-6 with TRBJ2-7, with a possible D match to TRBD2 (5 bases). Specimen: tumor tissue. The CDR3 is CASSQTWRYEQYF. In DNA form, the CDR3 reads TGTGCCAGCAGCCAAACTTGGAGGTACGAGCAGTACTTC.